The TCR beta chain described here comes from a study of blood T cell repertoires in COVID-19. Looking at the study overall: In each case, the material was cDNA or gDNA derived from T cells, B-cell-depleted T cells, or PBMCs.

Methods used by the authors: Estimated nucleated cell counts came from reference gene primer amplification. Here immunoSEQ multiplex PCR was the method, and the copy in TCRdb shows in-frame clones only, minus some. The V and J calls and clone size come from that table; D and trimming were worked out from the DNA. The profile covers 30,000 to 35,000 clones, with 85% appearing a single time and around 15% taken by the ten largest. Trimming shortened V by 2 bases and J by 8 bases, and 18 bases separated the two germline ends. The CDR3 has 15 amino acids. In germline, CDR1 is MDHEN, CDR2 SYDVKM. Sequenced input: peripheral blood. V and J are TRBV28 and TRBJ1-2; D is perhaps TRBD1 (5 bases). This sequence was found in a human donor with acute or convalescent COVID-19. The donor label of this sample is uncertain. CDR3 residues: CASSLGSAGLQGYTF. Written as DNA, the CDR3 is TGTGCCAGCAGTTTAGGGTCCGCAGGGCTTCAGGGCTACACCTTC.